This TCR beta chain was recovered during a study of blood T cell repertoires in COVID-19. Turning to the study itself: Spain, Italy and the United States supplied samples that represented acute and convalescent COVID-19. PBMCs, B-cell-depleted T cells, or T cells were the source of the cDNA or gDNA that made up the material.

In the original analysis: Reference gene primer amplification yielded estimated nucleated cell counts. Some clones are missing from TCRdb's copy, which holds only in-frame ones; the method was immunoSEQ multiplex PCR. V and J calls and clone size come straight from that table; D and trimming were deduced from the DNA. This sample has around 35,000 clones; more than 75% occur once, and the top ten carry about 64%. V shed 4 bases and J shed 6 bases, with 13 bases lying between them. The CDR3 runs to 14 residues. The germline V gene encodes CDR1 LNHDA and CDR2 SQIVND (reference sequence). The clonotype was recovered from a man aged 70 or older with acute or convalescent COVID-19. Sequencing used peripheral blood. The chain recombines TRBV19 with TRBJ1-5; D not resolved. The CDR3 sequence: CASSTQSGPQPQHF. For the CDR3, the DNA is TGTGCCAGTAGTACTCAGTCTGGCCCTCAGCCCCAGCATTTT.